These 22 T cell receptor beta chains originate from one sample sequenced in a study of T cells in Graves' hyperthyroidism and ophthalmopathy (dated by TCRdb to about 2019). The library came from multiplex PCR. Sequencing was performed on an Illumina HiSeq 2000. TCR beta CDR3 regions were amplified from RNA transcripts. For the first round of RT-PCR on the TCR CDR3, the HTBI primer set was used together with the Qiagen OneStep RT-PCR kit. The raw public data were reprocessed by TCRdb itself: fastp quality trimming at Q25, MiXCR clonotype calling, in-frame beta chains only. Rows with one shared CDR3 protein collapse into an entry with the most common genes and DNA. This sample holds about 510,000 distinct CDR3 sequences; 12% to 15% were observed only once. The ten top clones hold approximately 13% of the sample. The sample comprised blood. The receptors originated from a woman in her 40s with Graves' hyperthyroidism.

This clonotype was seen many times. V gene TRBV12-3 or TRBV12-4 combines with J gene TRBJ2-7; TRBD2 might be the D (5 bases). CDR3 size: 16 residues. V dropped 3 bases and J dropped 7 bases, with 22 bases sitting between them. CDR3 nucleotide sequence: TGTGCCAGCAGTTTTGCCGCGGGTCTGATTCCGCCAGAGCAGTACTTC. Translation gives CASSFAAGLIPPEQYF.

This clonotype showed up just a few times. This sequence joins TRBV6-9 and TRBJ2-1, with 11 bases lining up with TRBD1. Germline V gives CDR1 MNHGY, CDR2 SVAAGI. The CDR3 length is 14 residues. The junction had 6 bases not matched to a gene; V was cut back by 0 bases and J by 14 bases. CDR3 coding DNA: TGTGCCAGCAGTTATTCCGGGACAGGGGGAGAAGAGTTCTTC. Its translation: CASSYSGTGGEEFF.

This clonotype has at least ten counts. This chain uses TRBV28 with TRBJ2-7; the match to TRBD2 covers 8 bases. Germline V CDR1 and CDR2: MDHEN, SYDVKM. The CDR3 totals 14 residues. Trimming took 5 bases from V and 3 from J; bases not matched to a gene: 6. The CDR3 sequence is CASSPGTSIYEQYF. The CDR3 DNA sequence: TGTGCCAGCAGTCCCGGGACTAGTATCTACGAGCAGTACTTC.

This clonotype occurred many times. V is TRBV18 and J is TRBJ1-5; D ambiguous. This CDR3 comprises 13 residues. V gave up 4 bases and J gave up 5 bases, with 9 bases separating them. Germline V gene sequence: CDR1 KGHSH, CDR2 LQKENI. The DNA for the CDR3 is TGTGCCAGCTCACGGGAGATAGATCAGCCCCAGCATTTT. Amino acids: CASSREIDQPQHF.

This clonotype was seen just once. V gene TRBV25-1 combines with J gene TRBJ2-2; TRBD2 agrees at 9 bases. Per the germline V gene, CDR1 is MGHDK and CDR2 is SYGVNS. V was clipped by 6 bases and J by 4 bases; unmatched bases: 9. The CDR3 length is 16 residues. This CDR3 reads CASSRVSGRGTGELFF. In nucleotides, the CDR3 is TGTGCCAGCAGCAGAGTTAGCGGGAGAGGCACCGGGGAGCTGTTTTTT.

The chain uses TRBV29-1 and TRBJ2-1; the match to TRBD2 covers 10 bases. V gave up 2 bases and J gave up 3 bases; unmatched junction bases: 4. Germline assignment: CDR1 SQVTM and CDR2 ANQGSEA. The CDR3 contains 15 residues. This CDR3 reads CSVELAGDDYNEQFF. Here the CDR3 DNA reads TGCAGCGTTGAACTAGCGGGAGATGACTACAATGAGCAGTTCTTC.

The table lists this clonotype with many counts. Germline and junction disagree at one end, which may indicate a read error. The genes are TRBV4-1 and TRBJ1-1, with D perhaps matching TRBD1 (6 bases). The germline V gene encodes CDR1 MGHRA and CDR2 YSYEKL. The CDR3 spans 13 residues. Written as DNA, the CDR3 is TGTGCCAGCTCACAGGGTGCGGGCACTGAAGCTTTCTTT. It codes for CASSQGAGTEAFF.

The sample holds many counts of this clonotype. CDR3 nucleotide sequence: TGTGCCAGCAGCTTATGGGGGGGATTAAGCACCGGGGAGCTGTTTTTT. As protein: CASSLWGGLSTGELFF. The chain joins TRBV7-8 to TRBJ2-2; 7 nucleotides agree with TRBD2. Trimming at V came to 2 bases and at J to 4 bases, leaving 7 bases not matched to a gene. Germline CDR1 and CDR2: SGHVS and FQNEAQ. The CDR3 sequence is 16 residues long.

This clonotype has a handful of counts. This chain joins TRBV6-6 and TRBJ2-5; TRBD2 is a possible D gene (6 bases). Germline values: CDR1 MNHNY, CDR2 SVGAGI (reference sequence). The CDR3 has 15 amino acids. The V end lost 2 bases, the J end lost 5 bases, and 15 bases lay between the germline ends. In nucleotides, the CDR3 is TGTGCCAGCAGTTACCTGGACTATCTCGGGGAGACCCAGTACTTC. Protein: CASSYLDYLGETQYF.

With respect to this clonotype: Given a much more abundant clone one base away, this may be a read error. The rearrangement links TRBV29-1 to TRBJ2-7, with D possibly matching TRBD2 (5 bases). This CDR3 is built from 14 residues. V lost 7 bases, J lost 3 bases, and 19 bases lay in between. Germline CDR1 and CDR2: SQVTM and ANQGSEA. CDR3 residues: CSALNHGSLYEQYF. The CDR3 region has the DNA TGCAGCGCGCTAAACCATGGGAGTCTCTACGAGCAGTACTTC.

This clonotype was observed at least ten times. This chain joins TRBV3-1 and TRBJ1-1, with D tentatively TRBD1 (5 bases). Germline CDR1 is LGHDT and CDR2 is YNNKEL (reference sequence). Trimming left V 1 base short and J 1 base short, with 7 bases between. This CDR3 region has 14 residues. The CDR3 region has the DNA TGTGCCAGCAGCCAAGTACAGGAGAACACTGAAGCTTTCTTT. It is translated as CASSQVQENTEAFF.

The genes are TRBV6-1 and TRBJ2-7; no clear D gene. Trimming took 1 base from V and 3 from J, leaving 10 bases between them. This CDR3 comprises 14 residues. Germline V gene data show CDR1 as MNHNS and CDR2 as SASEGT. DNA of the CDR3: TGTGCCAGCAGTGAAGTCTTGGGGTTCTACGAGCAGTACTTC. It is translated as CASSEVLGFYEQYF.

This CDR3 is CASSEARLGSPLHF. CDR3 DNA sequence: TGTGCCAGCAGTGAAGCCCGCCTCGGGTCACCCCTCCACTTT. V is TRBV2 and J is TRBJ1-6; D not resolved. CDR3 length: 14 residues. V dropped 0 bases and J dropped 10 bases, with 10 bases sitting between them. Germline-derived CDR1 and CDR2 are SNHLY and FYNNEI.

This clonotype has a count of ten or more. The rearrangement uses TRBV5-5 and TRBJ2-2, with D possibly being TRBD1 or TRBD2 (6 bases each). Looked up from germline, CDR1 is SGHKS and CDR2 is YYEKEE (reference sequence). This CDR3 has 16 residues. Trimming pared 0 bases from V and 5 bases from J, leaving 14 bases between. Here the CDR3 DNA reads TGTGCCAGCAGCTTGGTGGGTACGGGGGCTACCGGGGAGCTGTTTTTT. Translated, it gives CASSLVGTGATGELFF. The whole variable domain, filled in from reference TRBV5-5 and TRBJ2-2, reads DAGVTQSPTHLIKTRGQQVTLRCSPISGHKSVSWYQQVLGQGPQFIFQYYEKEERGRGNFPDRFSARQFPNYSSELNVNALLLGDSALYLCASSLVGTGATGELFFGEGSRLTVL.

With regard to this clonotype: A much larger clone is a single base away; this may be a read error. The chain joins TRBV28 to TRBJ2-7; tentatively, D is TRBD2 (5 bases). Germline CDR1 MDHEN, CDR2 SYDVKM. This CDR3 spans 14 amino acids. The CDR3 coding sequence is TGTGCCAACAGTTTAAGTACCGGGGTCTACGAGCAGTACTTC. Translation gives CANSLSTGVYEQYF.

This clonotype was recorded many times. The chain has TRBV3-1 and TRBJ2-4; the match to TRBD1 covers 11 bases. Germline V lookup: CDR1 LGHDT, CDR2 YNNKEL (reference sequence). V shed 4 bases, J shed 6 bases, and the junction held 2 bases outside the gene matches. The CDR3 loop spans 14 amino acids. CDR3 in DNA: TGTGCCAGCAGCCCGGGACAGGGGGGAAACATTCAGTACTTC. It specifies CASSPGQGGNIQYF.

This clonotype was seen only a few times. This chain connects TRBV5-6 to TRBJ2-7, with TRBD2 matching over 9 bases. Germline V lookup: CDR1 SGHDT, CDR2 YYEEEE. The CDR3 has 15 amino acids. The trim removed 0 bases at V and 5 bases at J, leaving 6 bases unmatched. CDR3 residues: CASSLEPSGDHEQYF. In DNA form, the CDR3 reads TGTGCCAGCAGCTTGGAACCTAGCGGGGACCACGAGCAGTACTTC.

The genes are TRBV12-3 or TRBV12-4 and TRBJ1-1; D ambiguous. This CDR3 region has 11 residues. V was trimmed by 8 bases and J by 6 bases, leaving 10 bases between them. The CDR3 sequence: CASQRSPEAFF. CDR3 coding DNA: TGTGCCAGCCAGCGCTCCCCTGAAGCTTTCTTT.

This clonotype showed up many times. The chain couples TRBV7-2 to TRBJ1-3; 7 nucleotides align to TRBD1. The trim removed 5 bases at V and 8 bases at J, leaving 9 bases unmatched. In germline, CDR1 is SGHTA, CDR2 FQGNSA. CDR3 length equals 14 residues. The CDR3 DNA follows: TGTGCCAGCAGCGGCCGGGACAGATGGGACACCATATATTTT. As protein: CASSGRDRWDTIYF.

At least ten counts were recorded for this clonotype. The rearrangement links TRBV12-3 or TRBV12-4 to TRBJ2-1; the D is unclear. Trimming stripped 6 bases from V and 4 bases from J, with 13 bases between. This CDR3 comprises 14 residues. In nucleotides, the CDR3 is TGTGCCAGCAGCCCGGGCCTAGGTTACAATGAGCAGTTCTTC. Translation gives CASSPGLGYNEQFF.

The rearrangement links TRBV7-2 to TRBJ2-5; possibly TRBD2 for D (5 bases). Looked up from germline, CDR1 is SGHTA and CDR2 is FQGNSA. Trimming shortened V by 4 bases and J by 1 base, and 13 bases separated the two germline ends. The CDR3 has 15 amino acids. Here the CDR3 reads CASSWRWGVQETQYF. The CDR3 nucleotides are TGTGCCAGCAGCTGGCGTTGGGGAGTCCAAGAGACCCAGTACTTC. Full variable domain (missing parts from reference TRBV7-2 and TRBJ2-5): GAGVSQSPSNKVTEKGKDVELRCDPISGHTALYWYRQSLGQGLEFLIYFQGNSAPDKSGLPSDRFSAERTGGSVSTLTIQRTQQEDSAVYLCASSWRWGVQETQYFGPGTRLLVL.

This clonotype was detected ten times or more. The genes are TRBV28 and TRBJ1-2; D possibly corresponds to TRBD1 (6 bases). The CDR3 loop spans 14 amino acids. V was cut by 2 bases and J by 5 bases, with 12 bases left in between. Per the germline V gene, CDR1 is MDHEN and CDR2 is SYDVKM. CDR3: CASSLTGNRYGYTF. The CDR3 DNA reads TGTGCCAGCAGTTTAACAGGGAATAGGTATGGCTACACCTTC.